This TCR beta chain emerged from a study of blood T cell repertoires in COVID-19. As for the study in general: Material from acute and convalescent COVID-19 was sourced from the United States, Italy and Spain. The cDNA or gDNA used as material had been derived from T cells, B-cell-depleted T cells, or PBMCs.

All recovered Cohort 3 donors got two negative PCRs, got clearance, or saw symptom resolution. The CDR3 loop spans 16 amino acids. V shed 4 bases and J 2 bases; nucleotides not matched to a gene: 3. Germline V gene lookup returns CDR1 SNHLY and CDR2 FYNNEI. This clone has only a few counts. Original processing methods: Estimates of nucleated cell counts were drawn from the amplification of reference gene primers. Method: immunoSEQ multiplex PCR; TCRdb's copy keeps in-frame clones and lacks some. V and J calls and clone size come straight from that table; D and trimming were deduced from the DNA. The table lists about 300,000 clones, around 86% of them singletons, with more than 9% in the top ten.

The sequenced sample was PBMCs or T cells enriched from blood (not recorded which). The V call is TRBV2, the J call TRBJ2-2, with 11 bases that match TRBD2. The receptor was isolated from a woman aged 18-29 years who had recovered from COVID-19. The CDR3 spells CASSGTSGFNTGELFF. The CDR3 DNA follows: TGTGCCAGCAGTGGGACTAGCGGGTTCAACACCGGGGAGCTGTTTTTT.